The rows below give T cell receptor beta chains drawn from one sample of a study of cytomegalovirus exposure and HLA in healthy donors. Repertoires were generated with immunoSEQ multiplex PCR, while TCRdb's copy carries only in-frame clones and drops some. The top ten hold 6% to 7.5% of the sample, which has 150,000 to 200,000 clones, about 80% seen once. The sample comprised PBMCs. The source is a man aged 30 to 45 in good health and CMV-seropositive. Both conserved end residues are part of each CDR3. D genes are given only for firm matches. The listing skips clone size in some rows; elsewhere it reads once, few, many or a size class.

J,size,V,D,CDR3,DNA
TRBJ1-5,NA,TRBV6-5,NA,CASSSLRPGQRAQHF,TGTGCCAGCAGTTCCTTGAGGCCGGGACAAAGGGCCCAGCATTTT
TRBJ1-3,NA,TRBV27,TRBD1,CASRRTGDGNTIYF,TGTGCCAGCAGAAGAACAGGGGATGGAAACACCATATATTTT
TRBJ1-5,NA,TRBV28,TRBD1,CASSPGTGVQPQHF,TGTGCCAGCAGTCCAGGGACAGGGGTTCAGCCCCAGCATTTT
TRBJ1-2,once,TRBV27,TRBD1,CASSFFPTGEGDGYTF,TGTGCCAGCAGTTTTTTTCCGACAGGGGAGGGCGATGGCTACACCTTC
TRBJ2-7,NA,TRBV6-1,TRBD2,CASSPVSGVPYEQYF,TGTGCCAGCAGTCCGGTAAGCGGGGTCCCCTACGAGCAGTACTTC
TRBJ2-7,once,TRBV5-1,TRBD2,CASSPGLAGPGEQYF,TGCGCCAGCAGCCCGGGACTAGCGGGACCCGGCGAGCAGTACTTC
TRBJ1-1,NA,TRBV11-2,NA,CASSAYRSLNTEAFF,TGTGCCAGCAGCGCATACAGGAGTTTGAACACTGAAGCTTTCTTT
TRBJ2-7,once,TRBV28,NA,CASSAGLSYEQYF,TGTGCCAGCAGTGCAGGACTGAGCTACGAGCAGTACTTC
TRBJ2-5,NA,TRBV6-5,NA,CASSLAGSVGQYF,TGTGCCAGCAGCCTAGCTGGGTCCGTCGGACAGTACTTC
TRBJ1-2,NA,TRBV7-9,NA,CASSSGDPYGYTF,TGTGCCAGCAGCTCAGGGGATCCCTATGGCTACACCTTC
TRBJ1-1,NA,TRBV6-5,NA,CASNRQPEAFF,TGTGCCAGCAACCGACAGCCGGAAGCTTTCTTT
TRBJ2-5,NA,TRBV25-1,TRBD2,CASSARLAWKTQYF,TGTGCCAGCAGTGCCAGACTAGCCTGGAAGACCCAGTACTTC
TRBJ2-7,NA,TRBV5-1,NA,CASSLAGQGYYEQYF,TGCGCCAGCAGCTTGGCCGGGCAGGGCTACTACGAGCAGTACTTC
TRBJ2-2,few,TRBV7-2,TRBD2,CASRATSGPTGELFF,TGTGCCAGCAGGGCAACTAGCGGCCCGACCGGGGAGCTGTTTTTT
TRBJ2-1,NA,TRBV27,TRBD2,CASRRTSGIQNEQFF,TGTGCCAGCAGGCGTACTAGCGGGATACAAAATGAGCAGTTCTTC
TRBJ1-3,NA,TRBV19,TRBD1,CASTGDRGYSGNTIYF,TGTGCCAGTACCGGGGACAGGGGGTACTCTGGAAACACCATATATTTT
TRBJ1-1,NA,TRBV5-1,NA,CASSLGDTNTEAFF,TGCGCCAGCAGCCTAGGGGACACGAACACTGAAGCTTTCTTT
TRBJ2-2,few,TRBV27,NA,CASSAVGGGELFF,TGTGCCAGCAGTGCCGTCGGGGGCGGGGAGCTGTTTTTT
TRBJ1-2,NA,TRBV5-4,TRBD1,CASSFGQGGVYGYTF,TGTGCCAGCAGCTTCGGACAGGGGGGAGTCTATGGCTACACCTTC
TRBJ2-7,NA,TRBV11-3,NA,CASSLSPTPDYTREQYF,TGTGCCAGCAGCTTAAGCCCAACCCCGGACTACACTCGCGAGCAGTACTTC
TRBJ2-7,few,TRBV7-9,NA,CASSQTVGIYEQYF,TGCGCCAGCAGCCAAACAGTCGGGATCTACGAGCAGTACTTC
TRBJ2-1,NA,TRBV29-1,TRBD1,CSVEGRQGLGDEQFF,TGCAGCGTTGAAGGGAGACAGGGGCTCGGTGATGAGCAGTTCTTC
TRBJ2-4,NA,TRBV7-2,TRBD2,CASSLVGRGDIQYF,TGTGCCAGCAGCTTAGTTGGTCGGGGGGACATTCAGTACTTC
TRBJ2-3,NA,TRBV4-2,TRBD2,CASSHPLSGRVRDTQYF,TGTGCCAGCAGCCACCCCCTTAGCGGGAGGGTCCGGGATACGCAGTATTTT
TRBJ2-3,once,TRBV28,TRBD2,CASPPPTSGRTRSTDTQYF,TGTGCCAGCCCCCCACCGACTAGCGGTAGAACCCGGAGCACAGATACGCAGTATTTT
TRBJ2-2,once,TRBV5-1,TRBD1,CASSTLGQGRGGELFF,TGCGCCAGCAGCACTCTGGGACAGGGGAGAGGCGGGGAGCTGTTTTTT
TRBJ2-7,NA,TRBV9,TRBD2,CASSVDSGGSYEQYF,TGTGCCAGCAGCGTAGATAGCGGGGGGTCCTACGAGCAGTACTTC
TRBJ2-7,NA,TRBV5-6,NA,CASSLGSSSYEQYF,TGTGCCAGCAGCTTAGGTTCTAGTAGCTACGAGCAGTACTTC
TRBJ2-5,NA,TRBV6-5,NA,CASSYSGEFGQETQYF,TGTGCCAGCAGTTATTCGGGGGAGTTCGGCCAAGAGACCCAGTACTTC
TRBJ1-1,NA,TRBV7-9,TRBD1,CASSPTGTANTEAFF,TGTGCCAGCAGCCCGACCGGGACAGCAAACACTGAAGCTTTCTTT
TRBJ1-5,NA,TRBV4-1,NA,CASSQDGAVSNQPQHF,TGCGCCAGCAGCCAAGACGGAGCGGTCAGCAATCAGCCCCAGCATTTT
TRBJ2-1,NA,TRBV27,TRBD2,CATRGWSGLADLPSYNEQFF,TGTGCCACCAGGGGATGGTCCGGACTAGCGGATTTACCTTCCTACAATGAGCAGTTCTTC
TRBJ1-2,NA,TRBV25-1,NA,CASSELRGIYGYTF,TGTGCCAGCAGTGAATTAAGGGGGATCTATGGCTACACCTTC
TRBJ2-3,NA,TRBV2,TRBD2,CASSLAEWADTQYF,TGTGCCAGCAGTCTAGCGGAGTGGGCAGATACGCAGTATTTT
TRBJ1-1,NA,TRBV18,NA,CASSPPGGYGGNTEAFF,TGTGCCAGCTCACCACCGGGAGGGTACGGCGGGAACACTGAAGCTTTCTTT
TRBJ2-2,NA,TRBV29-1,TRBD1,CSAARDRGRTGELFF,TGCAGCGCCGCCCGGGACAGGGGAAGGACCGGGGAGCTGTTTTTT
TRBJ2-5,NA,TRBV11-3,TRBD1,CASSFVGQGGIETQYF,TGTGCCAGCAGCTTTGTGGGACAGGGAGGTATAGAGACCCAGTACTTC
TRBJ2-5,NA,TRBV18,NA,CASSQLQETQYF,TGTGCCAGCTCACAACTCCAAGAGACCCAGTACTTC
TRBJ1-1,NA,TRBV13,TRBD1,CASRGTGWGINTEAFF,TGTGCCAGCAGGGGGACAGGGTGGGGGATTAACACTGAAGCTTTCTTT
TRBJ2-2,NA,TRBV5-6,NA,CASSQEYNTGELFF,TGTGCCAGCAGCCAGGAATACAACACCGGGGAGCTGTTTTTT
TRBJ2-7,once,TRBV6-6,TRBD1,CASSQDRGRGEQYF,TGTGCCAGCAGTCAGGACAGGGGGCGCGGCGAGCAGTACTTC
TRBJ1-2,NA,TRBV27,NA,CASRSGGGYGYTF,TGTGCCAGCCGGAGCGGGGGGGGCTATGGCTACACCTTC
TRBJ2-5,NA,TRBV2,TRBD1,CASSEARTGQETQYF,TGTGCCAGCAGTGAAGCTAGGACAGGGCAAGAGACCCAGTACTTC
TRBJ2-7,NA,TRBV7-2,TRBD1,CASSLKDRTYEQYF,TGTGCCAGCAGCTTGAAGGACAGGACCTACGAGCAGTACTTC
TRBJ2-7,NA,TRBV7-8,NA,CASSLGGRRGRRSSYEQYF,TGTGCCAGCAGCTTAGGGGGAAGGAGGGGACGTAGGAGCTCCTACGAGCAGTACTTC
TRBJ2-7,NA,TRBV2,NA,CASRGRSIGGEQYF,TGTGCCAGCAGGGGGCGATCCATTGGTGGCGAGCAGTACTTC
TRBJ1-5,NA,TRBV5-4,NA,CASRPDRGHSNQPQHF,TGTGCCAGCAGGCCAGATAGGGGCCATAGCAATCAGCCCCAGCATTTT
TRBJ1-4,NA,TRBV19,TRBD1,CASSIVWTGEEKLFF,TGTGCCAGTAGTATAGTATGGACAGGGGAGGAAAAACTGTTTTTT
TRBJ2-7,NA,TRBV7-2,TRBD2,CASSLGGGVTYEQYF,TGTGCCAGCAGCTTAGGCGGGGGGGTAACCTACGAGCAGTACTTC
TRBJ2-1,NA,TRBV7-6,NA,CASSSTRDNEQFF,TGTGCCAGCAGCTCCACTCGGGACAATGAGCAGTTCTTC
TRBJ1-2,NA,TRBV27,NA,CASSQTGTGFPIYGYTF,TGTGCCAGCAGTCAAACAGGAACAGGGTTCCCTATCTATGGCTACACCTTC
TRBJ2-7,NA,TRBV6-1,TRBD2,CASSEFRTSGGYEQYF,TGTGCCAGCAGTGAATTTAGGACTAGCGGGGGCTACGAGCAGTACTTC
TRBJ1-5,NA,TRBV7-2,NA,CASSWGGVNQPQHF,TGTGCCAGCAGCTGGGGGGGGGTCAATCAGCCCCAGCATTTT
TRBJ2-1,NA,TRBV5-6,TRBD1,CASSIGTGGSYNEQFF,TGTGCCAGCAGCATAGGGACAGGGGGGTCCTACAATGAGCAGTTCTTC
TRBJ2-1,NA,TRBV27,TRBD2,CASSSPTSWSSYNEQFF,TGTGCCAGCAGTTCACCGACTAGCTGGAGCTCCTACAATGAGCAGTTCTTC